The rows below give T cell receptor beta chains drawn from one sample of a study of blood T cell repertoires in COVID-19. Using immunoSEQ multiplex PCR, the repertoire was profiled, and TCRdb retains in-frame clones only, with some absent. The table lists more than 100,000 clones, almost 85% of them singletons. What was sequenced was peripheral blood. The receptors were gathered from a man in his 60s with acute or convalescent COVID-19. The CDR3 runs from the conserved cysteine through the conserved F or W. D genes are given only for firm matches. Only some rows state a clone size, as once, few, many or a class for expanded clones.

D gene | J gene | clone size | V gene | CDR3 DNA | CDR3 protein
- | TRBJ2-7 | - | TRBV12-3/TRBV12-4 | TGTGCCAGCAGCCTGGGACTCTACGAGCAGTACTTC | CASSLGLYEQYF
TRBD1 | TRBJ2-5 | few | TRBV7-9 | TGTGCCAGCAGCTCCGGCTGGACAGGCGCGTACGTGGAGACCCAGTACTTC | CASSSGWTGAYVETQYF
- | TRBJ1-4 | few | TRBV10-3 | TGTGCCATCAGTGAGACAGGTGAAAAACTGTTTTTT | CAISETGEKLFF
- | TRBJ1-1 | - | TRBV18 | TGTGCCAGCTCCCGTACCGAGGAGAGTGAAGCTTTCTTT | CASSRTEESEAFF
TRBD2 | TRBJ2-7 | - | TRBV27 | TGTGCCAGCAGGGGACTAGCGGGATATGTGCAGTACTTC | CASRGLAGYVQYF
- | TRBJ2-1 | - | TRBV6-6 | TGTGCCAGCGTGAGGGAGAGCTCCTACAATGAGCAGTTCTTC | CASVRESSYNEQFF
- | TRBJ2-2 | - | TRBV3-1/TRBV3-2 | TGTGCCAGCAGCCAAGATTCCAGGGGTGGCTCCGGGGAGCTGTTTTTT | CASSQDSRGGSGELFF
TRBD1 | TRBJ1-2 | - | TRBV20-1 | TGCAGTGCTAGTCCCAGGACAGGGGCCGGGGGGTATGGCTACACCTTC | CSASPRTGAGGYGYTF
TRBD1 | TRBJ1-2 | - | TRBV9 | TGTGCCAGCAGCGCTCTTCAGGGGGCTCAGGCCTTC | CASSALQGAQAF
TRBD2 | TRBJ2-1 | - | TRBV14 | TGTGCCAGCAGCCAAGCCCTAGCGGGCATCAATGAGCAGTTCTTC | CASSQALAGINEQFF
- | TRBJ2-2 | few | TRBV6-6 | TGTGCCAGCAGCCCATCCAGGAGGACCAACACCGGGGAGCTGTTTTTT | CASSPSRRTNTGELFF
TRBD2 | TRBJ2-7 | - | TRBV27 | TGTGCCAGCAGTTTTACTAGCGGGATTTTCGAGCAGTACTTC | CASSFTSGIFEQYF
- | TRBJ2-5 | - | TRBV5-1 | TGCGCCAGCAGCTTGGGATCATTGAGAGAGACCCAGTACTTC | CASSLGSLRETQYF
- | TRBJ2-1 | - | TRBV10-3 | TGTGCCATCAGTGGAAAGGGGGGGGTATGGGATGAGCAGTTCTTC | CAISGKGGVWDEQFF
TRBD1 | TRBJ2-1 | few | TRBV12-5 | TGTGCTAGTGGTTCCCCTGGACAGGGTAAGCCTGGGCAGTTCTTC | CASGSPGQGKPGQFF
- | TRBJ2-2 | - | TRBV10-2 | TGCGCCAGCAGTTGGACAGAGAACACCGGGGAGCTGTTTTTT | CASSWTENTGELFF
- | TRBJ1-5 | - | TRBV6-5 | TGTGCCAGCAGTACACAGACATATAGCAATCAGCCCCAGCATTTT | CASSTQTYSNQPQHF
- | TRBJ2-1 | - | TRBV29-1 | TGCAGCGTCCTTGGGCAGGGGTGGTCAAATGAGCAGTTCTTC | CSVLGQGWSNEQFF
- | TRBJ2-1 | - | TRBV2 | TGTGCCAGCAGTGAAGTCGCGGGGGCCTACGGTGAGCAGTTCTTC | CASSEVAGAYGEQFF
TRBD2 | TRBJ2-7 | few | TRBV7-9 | TGTGCCAGCAGCTCAAATAGCGGGAGGAACTACTACGAGCAGTACTTC | CASSSNSGRNYYEQYF
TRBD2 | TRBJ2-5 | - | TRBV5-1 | TGCGCCAGCAGCTTGGATGGGGTAGCGGGAGGAGAGACCCAGTACTTC | CASSLDGVAGGETQYF
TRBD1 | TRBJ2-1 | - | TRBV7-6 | TGTGCCAGCAGCTTCGACGACAGGGGTCACAATGAGCAGTTCTTC | CASSFDDRGHNEQFF
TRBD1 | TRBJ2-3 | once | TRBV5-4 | TGTGCCAGCAGCTCCTCGATAGGACAGGGGACAGATACGCAGTATTTT | CASSSSIGQGTDTQYF
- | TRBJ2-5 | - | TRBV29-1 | TGCAGCGTTGAAGGCGGTGTGGGGACCCAGTACTTC | CSVEGGVGTQYF
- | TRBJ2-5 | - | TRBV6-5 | TGTGCCAGCAGACAACAAGAGACCCAGTACTTC | CASRQQETQYF
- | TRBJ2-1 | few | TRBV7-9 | TGTGCCACCTCGGGTGAGCAGTTCTTC | CATSGEQFF
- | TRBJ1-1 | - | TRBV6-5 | TGTGCCAGCAGTTACGGGGGGGGAACTTTGAACACTGAAGCTTTCTTT | CASSYGGGTLNTEAFF